Following are 25 T cell receptor beta chains from one sample sequenced in a study of cytomegalovirus exposure and HLA in healthy donors. Vbeta (60) and Jbeta (13) primers were used in the PCR. Assay: immunoSEQ multiplex PCR; the TCRdb copy retains only in-frame clones and omits some. The sample yields about 170,000 clones, 65% to 80% seen once. Material: PBMCs. The receptors were gathered from a woman in her forties or fifties in good health and CMV-seropositive.

This clone was seen only once. This sequence joins TRBV7-9 and TRBJ1-4; 12 bases fit TRBD1. Per germline, CDR1 SEHNR and CDR2 FQNEAQ (reference sequence). This CDR3 comprises 18 residues. V dropped 4 bases and J dropped 4; count of bases not matched to a gene: 10. For the CDR3, the DNA is TGTGCCAGCAGCTCCTCCTTCGGGACAGGGGGCGTTAATGAAAAACTGTTTTTT. Its protein is CASSSSFGTGGVNEKLFF.

The chain couples TRBV7-2 to TRBJ1-2; 7 bases line up with TRBD1. CDR3 size: 15 residues. Germline values: CDR1 SGHTA, CDR2 FQGNSA. V was pared by 1 base and J by 4 bases, with 6 bases of the junction left unmatched. CDR3 residues: CASSLDPTGVYGYTF. CDR3 nucleotides: TGTGCCAGCAGCTTAGACCCAACAGGGGTCTATGGCTACACCTTC.

This clone was seen just once. The chain joins TRBV4-2 to TRBJ2-5; D may be TRBD2 (5 bases). This CDR3 has 16 amino acids. Germline loops: CDR1 LGHNA, CDR2 YNFKEQ. The germline V and J ends were trimmed by 4 bases and 7 bases, with 22 bases remaining between them. The CDR3 region is CASSRGESFGVGTQYF. DNA of the CDR3: TGTGCCAGCAGCCGGGGAGAGTCCTTTGGGGTAGGGACCCAGTACTTC.

This sequence joins TRBV7-3 and TRBJ2-1; D is possibly TRBD2 (6 bases). From germline, CDR1 is SGHTA and CDR2 FQGTGA. The CDR3 sequence is 15 residues long. The ends were cut back, 2 bases at V and 3 bases at J, with 11 bases in the middle. DNA of the CDR3: TGTGCCAGCAGCTTAGACGGGGGATTCTACAATGAGCAGTTCTTC. It encodes CASSLDGGFYNEQFF.

The chain couples TRBV2 to TRBJ2-1; a possible D gene is TRBD1 (6 bases). This CDR3 is 15 amino acids long. Looked up from germline, CDR1 is SNHLY and CDR2 is FYNNEI. With 5 bases removed from V and 0 bases from J, the gap between germline ends came to 11 bases. CDR3 in amino acids: CASSPGTSSYNEQFF. The CDR3 DNA reads as TGTGCCAGCAGTCCCGGGACAAGCTCCTACAATGAGCAGTTCTTC.

The chain links TRBV21-1 to TRBJ2-2; the table's D call, TRBD1, was not checked against the DNA. TRBV21-1 is deemed a pseudogene. The CDR3 runs 14 residues. CDR3 in amino acids: CASSPRQVAGELFF. The CDR3, as DNA: TGTGCCAGCAGCCCTCGACAGGTCGCCGGGGAGCTGTTTTTT.

This clone was seen just once. The chain carries TRBV28 and TRBJ2-3, with unresolved D. The germline V and J ends were trimmed by 7 bases and 0 bases, with 8 bases remaining between them. The CDR3 runs 13 residues. CDR1 MDHEN and CDR2 SYDVKM come from the germline V gene. CDR3 sequence: CASNGPSTDTQYF. CDR3 sequence (DNA): TGTGCCAGCAATGGGCCCAGCACAGATACGCAGTATTTT.

The genes are TRBV4-1 and TRBJ1-2; the D gene is possibly TRBD1 (5 bases). The V end was cut by 1 base, the J end by 6 bases, with 18 bases between. Germline V lookup: CDR1 MGHRA, CDR2 YSYEKL. The CDR3 contains 16 residues. The CDR3 is CASSQVAGEGTNGYTF. The CDR3 coding sequence is TGCGCCAGCAGCCAAGTAGCGGGGGAGGGAACGAATGGCTACACCTTC.

The rearrangement uses TRBV10-3 and TRBJ1-2; unclear D gene. Germline V gene sequence: CDR1 ENHRY, CDR2 SYGVKD. This CDR3 region has 15 residues. V gave up 2 bases and J gave up 3 bases, with 13 bases separating them. The CDR3 sequence: CAISETQARHYGYTF. The CDR3 DNA follows: TGTGCCATCAGTGAGACGCAGGCCAGACACTATGGCTACACCTTC.

This clone was seen only a few times. The V and J genes are TRBV4-1 and TRBJ1-5, with D possibly being TRBD1 (6 bases). Germline CDR1 reads MGHRA; CDR2 reads YSYEKL. With 0 bases removed from V and 9 bases from J, the gap between germline ends came to 18 bases. This CDR3 region has 16 residues. The CDR3 DNA reads as TGCGCCAGCAGCCAAGATAGCGGGACACGGTCTGGGCCCCAGCATTTT. The encoded protein is CASSQDSGTRSGPQHF.

This sequence joins TRBV2 and TRBJ1-1, with D tentatively TRBD1 (6 bases). CDR1 and CDR2 (germline): SNHLY, FYNNEI. V was trimmed by 4 bases and J by 1 base, leaving 19 bases between them. The CDR3 covers 17 residues. The CDR3: CASSAGPGDGGNTEAFF. CDR3 DNA: TGTGCCAGCAGTGCGGGACCAGGGGACGGAGGGAACACTGAAGCTTTCTTT.

The table lists this clone with a count of one. This chain joins TRBV19 and TRBJ1-1, with 9 bases identical to TRBD1. Germline V gene data show CDR1 as LNHDA and CDR2 as SQIVND (reference sequence). V dropped 1 base and J dropped 1; count of bases not matched to a gene: 7. The CDR3 sequence is 17 residues long. CDR3 sequence: CASSIGRYRGQNTEAFF. CDR3 DNA: TGTGCCAGTAGTATAGGAAGATACAGGGGGCAGAACACTGAAGCTTTCTTT.

This clone came up once. This CDR3 reads CSAFGGTEAFF. The CDR3 region has the DNA TGCAGTGCTTTCGGGGGTACTGAAGCTTTCTTT. The chain uses TRBV20-1 and TRBJ1-1; weak D call: TRBD1 (5 bases). This CDR3 is 11 amino acids long. Germline CDR1 reads DFQATT; CDR2 reads SNEGSKA (reference sequence). V lost 5 bases, J lost 5 bases, and 9 bases lay in between.

This sequence joins TRBV7-8 and TRBJ2-7, with TRBD2 matching over 10 bases. The germline gives CDR1 SGHVS, CDR2 FQNEAQ. Trimming cost V 6 bases and J 6 bases; bases outside gene matches: 8. The CDR3 totals 14 residues. The CDR3 DNA is TGTGCCAGCAGTTCCCTAGCGGGAGCGTCCGAGCAGTACTTC. This encodes CASSSLAGASEQYF. Full variable domain (missing parts from reference TRBV7-8 and TRBJ2-7): GAGVSQSPRYKVAKRGQDVALRCDPISGHVSLFWYQQALGQGPEFLTYFQNEAQLDKSGLPSDRFFAERPEGSVSTLKIQRTQQEDSAVYLCASSSLAGASEQYFGPGTRLTVT.

The rearrangement links TRBV4-2 to TRBJ2-7; TRBD1 matches at 7 bases. Germline assignment: CDR1 LGHNA and CDR2 YNFKEQ. CDR3 length: 13 residues. V trimming: 10 bases; J trimming: 5 bases; junction bases outside the gene matches: 11. The CDR3 region is CATRTGQYDEQYF. CDR3 DNA: TGTGCCACCCGTACGGGACAGTACGACGAGCAGTACTTC.

The chain employs TRBV6-4 and TRBJ1-2, with a weak D call TRBD1 (6 bases). CDR3 length: 11 amino acids. V shed 5 bases and J shed 8 bases, with 9 bases lying between them. Germline V gene lookup returns CDR1 MRHNA and CDR2 SNTAGT. This chain's CDR3 is CASSPGVGYTF. CDR3 coding DNA: TGTGCCAGCAGTCCAGGGGTGGGCTACACCTTC.

The J gene is TRBJ2-1, the V gene TRBV7-2; 10 bases are a match to TRBD2. Germline V lookup: CDR1 SGHTA, CDR2 FQGNSA. V trimming: 5 bases; J trimming: 9 bases; junction bases outside the gene matches: 10. This CDR3 has 15 residues. As DNA, the CDR3 is TGTGCCAGCAGCCCCTTGGGTTTAGCGGGGGGTGAGCAGTTCTTC. It codes for CASSPLGLAGGEQFF.

The chain uses TRBV5-1 and TRBJ2-1; 13 bases map to TRBD2. Per the germline V gene, CDR1 is SGHRS and CDR2 is YFSETQ. This CDR3 is 15 amino acids long. With V trimmed by 4 bases and J by 12 bases, 10 bases remained unmatched. The CDR3 DNA sequence: TGCGCCAGCAGCCCGGGGACTAGCGGGACTACTTCGCAGTTCTTC. Residues: CASSPGTSGTTSQFF.

This chain joins TRBV10-3 and TRBJ2-7, with 10 bases that match TRBD2. With 2 bases clipped from V and 1 base from J, the junction kept 8 bases outside the gene matches. This CDR3 has 17 residues. Germline assignment: CDR1 ENHRY and CDR2 SYGVKD. CDR3 amino acids: CAISEGIAGGLSYEQYF. The CDR3 bases are TGTGCCATCAGTGAGGGGATAGCGGGGGGTTTATCCTACGAGCAGTACTTC.

This chain uses TRBV6-5 with TRBJ1-2; 8 nucleotides line up with TRBD1. The junction had 9 bases not matched to a gene; V was cut back by 5 bases and J by 7 bases. Germline-derived CDR1 and CDR2 are MNHEY and SVGAGI. The CDR3 is 14 amino acids. The CDR3 DNA reads as TGTGCCAGCAGTCCCCGTAGAGACAGGGGTGGCTACACCTTC. Protein product: CASSPRRDRGGYTF.

The chain combines TRBV2 with TRBJ2-7; 7 positions match TRBD1. The CDR3 contains 16 residues. Germline CDR1 is SNHLY and CDR2 is FYNNEI. The junction had 9 bases not matched to a gene; V was cut back by 4 bases and J by 0 bases. The CDR3 bases are TGTGCCAGCAGTGGGGGAGAGGGGGCCGGCTCCTACGAGCAGTACTTC. This codes for CASSGGEGAGSYEQYF.

J is TRBJ1-1 and V is TRBV7-2, with TRBD1 as a possible D gene (6 bases). Germline V gene lookup returns CDR1 SGHTA and CDR2 FQGNSA. The CDR3 consists of 12 residues. Trimming pared 1 base from V and 11 bases from J, leaving 11 bases between. Here the CDR3 DNA reads TGTGCCAGCAGCTTAGATCAGGGGTCGGCTTTCTTT. Its protein product is CASSLDQGSAFF. The whole variable domain, remainder taken from reference TRBV7-2 and TRBJ1-1, is GAGVSQSPSNKVTEKGKDVELRCDPISGHTALYWYRQSLGQGLEFLIYFQGNSAPDKSGLPSDRFSAERTGGSVSTLTIQRTQQEDSAVYLCASSLDQGSAFFGQGTRLTVV.

The rearrangement joins TRBV9 to TRBJ2-4, with 16 bases that match TRBD2. Germline V gene sequence: CDR1 SGDLS, CDR2 YYNGEE. Germline trimming cut 4 bases from V and 7 bases from J; bases unmatched to any gene: 14. This CDR3 spans 19 amino acids. CDR3 loop: CASSSGPGTSGGAANIQYF. As DNA, the CDR3 is TGTGCCAGCAGCTCTGGCCCCGGGACTAGCGGGGGGGCCGCCAACATTCAGTACTTC.

This chain uses TRBV7-2 with TRBJ1-4; D is perhaps TRBD1 (5 bases). V lost 1 base to trimming and J lost 8 bases, with 11 bases between them. There are 14 residues in the CDR3. CDR1 and CDR2 (germline): SGHTA, FQGNSA. The CDR3 DNA reads as TGTGCCAGCAGCTTAGACAGGAGTGAAGAAAAACTGTTTTTT. Its protein product is CASSLDRSEEKLFF.

Only one count was recorded for this clone. The chain recombines TRBV14 with TRBJ1-2, with D perhaps matching TRBD1 (6 bases). The CDR3 has 19 residues. The V end was cut by 5 bases, the J end by 3 bases, with 28 bases between. In germline, CDR1 is SGHDN, CDR2 FVKESK. The CDR3 region is CASSAYLTSGDRTDYGYTF. Here the CDR3 DNA reads TGTGCCAGCAGCGCCTATCTGACCTCAGGAGATCGGACAGACTATGGCTACACCTTC.